The present entry profiles one TCR beta chain with its context. This record belongs to a study of blood T cell repertoires in COVID-19. Study as a whole: Samples representing acute and convalescent COVID-19 were sourced from the United States, Italy and Spain. From T cells, B-cell-depleted T cells, or PBMCs came the material, which was cDNA or gDNA.

Per the study methods: Reference gene primer amplification gave nucleated cell count estimates. Clones were read by immunoSEQ multiplex PCR, and TCRdb kept only the in-frame ones, dropping some. That table is the source of V, J and clone size, and D and trimming were worked out from the DNA. Of approximately 110,000 clones listed, roughly four fifths were seen once; the top ten hold 15%. The CDR3 consists of 13 residues. V shed 5 bases and J 5 bases; nucleotides not matched to a gene: 5. Germline lookup yields CDR1 SQVTM and CDR2 ANQGSEA. The clonotype comes from a woman aged 80 or older with acute or convalescent COVID-19. Sequencing was done on a sample of peripheral blood. J is TRBJ2-1 and V is TRBV29-1; 8 positions match TRBD2. For the CDR3, the DNA is TGCAGCGTTAGCGGGAGTTCGAACAATGAGCAGTTCTTC. This codes for CSVSGSSNNEQFF.